What follows are 11 T cell receptor beta chains derived from one specimen sequenced in a study of blood T cells in healthy people across ages. Sample-barcoded 5' priming and a J-beta primer mix drove a second PCR of about 7 to 12 cycles. TCRdb recomputed calls from the 5' RACE reads with MiXCR, one row per CDR3 protein. Of more than 1 million distinct CDR3 sequences listed, over 35% were seen once; the top ten hold under 20%. The sample taken for sequencing was blood. Every receptor here comes from a woman in her sixties or seventies in good health.

V is TRBV15 and J is TRBJ2-1; 8 bases match TRBD1. Germline V gives CDR1 LNHNV, CDR2 YYDKDF (reference sequence). There are 15 residues in the CDR3. J lost 9 bases, V lost 1 base, and 8 bases had no gene match. This CDR3 reads CATSRVRTGSSEQFF. The CDR3 nucleotides read TGTGCCACCAGCAGAGTTAGGACAGGGTCGAGTGAGCAGTTCTTC.

The chain uses TRBV6-2 or TRBV6-3 and TRBJ2-1; D may be TRBD2 (6 bases). CDR3 length equals 15 residues. Germline CDR1 is MNHEY and CDR2 is SVGEGT. V lost 5 bases and J 5 bases, leaving 16 bases between the germline ends. CDR3 residues: CASSDLGTRDNEQFF. The CDR3 coding sequence is TGTGCCAGCAGTGATCTCGGGACTCGCGACAATGAGCAGTTCTTC.

The chain carries TRBV27 and TRBJ1-6, with D possibly TRBD1 on 5 matching bases. V shed 0 bases and J shed 9 bases, with 21 bases lying between them. The germline gives CDR1 MNHEY, CDR2 SMNVEV (reference sequence). The CDR3 has 18 amino acids. In nucleotides, the CDR3 is TGTGCCAGCAGTTTATCGAATTTCAGGGTGGCATTGGGTTCACCCCTCCACTTT. Translating gives CASSLSNFRVALGSPLHF.

A few counts support this clonotype. The chain has TRBV27 and TRBJ2-7; D could derive from TRBD1 or TRBD2 (5 bases each). Germline CDR1 and CDR2: MNHEY and SMNVEV (reference sequence). The V end lost 3 bases, the J end lost 2 bases, and 14 bases lay between the germline ends. The CDR3 consists of 15 residues. The CDR3 spells CASSLGVSPPYEQYF. Written as DNA, the CDR3 is TGTGCCAGCAGTTTGGGGGTGTCTCCCCCCTACGAGCAGTACTTC.

As regards this clonotype: A junction boundary mismatches the germline segment, possibly from a read error. The rearrangement uses TRBV7-6 and TRBJ1-4; no firm D call. CDR1 SGHVS and CDR2 FNYEAQ come from the germline V gene. The CDR3 has 14 residues. The CDR3 loop is CTSSQDGEGEKLFF. DNA for the CDR3: TGTACCAGCAGTCAGGACGGGGAAGGTGAAAAACTGTTTTTT.

This rearrangement joins TRBV3-1 to TRBJ2-7; D remains unclear. The CDR3 is 14 amino acids. Germline V CDR1 and CDR2: LGHDT, YNNKEL (reference sequence). Trimming left V 0 bases short and J 4 bases short, with 10 bases between. The CDR3 DNA reads as TGTGCCAGCAGCCAAGATCTTGCATTTTACGAGCAGTACTTC. Residues: CASSQDLAFYEQYF.

The chain has TRBV6-1 and TRBJ1-6; the match to TRBD1 covers 7 bases. V was clipped by 4 bases and J by 5 bases; unmatched bases: 5. CDR1 is MNHNS, CDR2 SASEGT, per germline. The CDR3 length is 15 residues. The CDR3 protein is CASSAGGRDNSPLHF. Written as DNA, the CDR3 is TGTGCCAGCAGTGCAGGGGGTAGGGATAATTCACCCCTCCACTTT.

This chain uses TRBV10-3 with TRBJ2-4; no clear D. The germline V gene has CDR1 ENHRY and CDR2 SYGVKD. The germline V and J ends were trimmed by 3 bases and 13 bases, with 10 bases remaining between them. This CDR3 is built from 11 residues. CDR3 amino acids: CAISDLSEQYF. The CDR3 DNA sequence: TGTGCCATCAGTGACCTCTCGGAGCAGTACTTC.

In its sample, this clonotype was seen a few times. This chain links TRBV5-6 with TRBJ1-5; D unresolved. The germline gives CDR1 SGHDT, CDR2 YYEEEE. There are 16 residues in the CDR3. The ends were cut back, 0 bases at V and 4 bases at J, with 14 bases in the middle. CDR3 residues: CASSLAGGAANQPQHF. For the CDR3, the DNA is TGTGCCAGCAGCTTGGCCGGTGGAGCAGCAAATCAGCCCCAGCATTTT.

Comment on this clonotype: Given a much more abundant clone one base away, this may be a read error. The chain is built from TRBV6-5 and TRBJ2-1; TRBD1 might be the D (7 bases). Germline V gene data show CDR1 as MNHEY and CDR2 as SVGAGI. The V end was cut by 6 bases, the J end by 10 bases, with 16 bases between. There are 13 residues in the CDR3. The CDR3 DNA is TGTGCCAGCAGAGCAGGGGGGTACTACGAGCAGTTCTTC. Its protein is CASRAGGYYEQFF.

About this clonotype: Its ends do not fully match the called genes, so a read error is possible. The CDR3 protein is CASSPLGRAGPNVLTF. The CDR3 nucleotides are TGTGCCAGCTCGCCACTTGGCAGGGCCGGGCCCAACGTCCTGACTTTC. V usage is TRBV18 and J usage is TRBJ2-6; D perhaps matches TRBD1 (5 bases). The CDR3 loop spans 16 amino acids. CDR1 and CDR2 from the germline V gene are KGHSH and LQKENI.